This is a list of T cell receptor beta chains from one sample in a study of T cells in Graves' hyperthyroidism and ophthalmopathy. MiXCR, applied by TCRdb to the multiplex PCR reads, yields one record per CDR3 protein. The table includes a few hundred thousand distinct CDR3 sequences, less than 25% detected once. Sequenced material: blood. The source is a man younger than 35 with Graves' hyperthyroidism. The CDR3 runs from the conserved cysteine through the conserved F or W. Fields, in order: J gene, V gene, CDR3 protein.

>TRBJ1-5|TRBV27
CASSLAESSNQPQHF
>TRBJ2-5|TRBV11-2
CASSFHVLETQYF
>TRBJ2-3|TRBV12-3/TRBV12-4
CASSPDEASTDTQYF
>TRBJ2-7|TRBV11-3
CASSLVGLSYEQYF
>TRBJ1-6|TRBV6-5
CASRYTDYNSPLHF
>TRBJ1-5|TRBV5-1
CASKSDLSNQPQHF
>TRBJ2-2|TRBV5-4
CASSPRQGNTGELFF
>TRBJ2-6|TRBV5-1
CASSLYRNSGANVLTF
>TRBJ1-2|TRBV28
CASSYGRDGYTF
>TRBJ1-2|TRBV6-1
CASRIGGRWKLADGYTF
>TRBJ2-2|TRBV12-3/TRBV12-4
CASRNTGTGNTGELFF
>TRBJ2-7|TRBV6-5
CASSPSLGGEQYF
>TRBJ2-2|TRBV2
CASSEMRVNTGELFF
>TRBJ1-2|TRBV24-1
CATSDGTVGHGYTF
>TRBJ2-7|TRBV12-3/TRBV12-4
CASSGEWGVHYEQYF
>TRBJ1-5|TRBV4-1
CASSQDRDRPQPQHF
>TRBJ2-5|TRBV6-5
CASRLSGGGQETQYF
>TRBJ1-2|TRBV10-2
CASSRGPNYGYTF
>TRBJ2-7|TRBV12-3/TRBV12-4
CASSSPSSSGRIYEQYF
>TRBJ1-3|TRBV6-4
CASSSARAFPGGNTIYF
>TRBJ2-5|TRBV7-9
CASSSRLAEGETQYF
>TRBJ2-2|TRBV2
CASSLAGGTTGELFF
>TRBJ1-5|TRBV24-1
CATSGWDNQPQHF
>TRBJ2-7|TRBV11-2
CASRFSGYEQYF
>TRBJ2-7|TRBV11-2
CASSLGPTGKNEQYF
>TRBJ2-1|TRBV11-2
CASSSPVGYEQFF
>TRBJ1-6|TRBV19
CASQTVLSSNSPLHF
>TRBJ2-5|TRBV7-9
CASSLGDSQYF
>TRBJ1-2|TRBV4-3
CASSQDVFTANYGYTF
>TRBJ2-2|TRBV19
CASSTRSPAGSGELFF
>TRBJ1-1|TRBV11-2
CASSPYRQEVNTEAFF
>TRBJ1-2|TRBV12-3/TRBV12-4
CASRGGQGAYYGYTF
>TRBJ2-7|TRBV12-3/TRBV12-4
CASSLGWSGSSYEQDF